These 31 T cell receptor beta chains came from one sample sequenced in a study of high-grade serous ovarian cancer treatment subgroups. Tumor samples were obtained before definitive surgery or chemotherapy. Profiling relied on immunoSEQ multiplex PCR, and the TCRdb table lists in-frame clones only, not all of them. The table has approximately 40,000 clones, about four fifths seen once. Sample: tumor tissue. The receptors come from a human donor with high-grade serous ovarian cancer.

The rearrangement links TRBV7-9 to TRBJ2-3, with 9 positions matching TRBD2. J was trimmed by 2 bases and V by 1 base; bases with no gene match: 1. The CDR3 contains 15 residues. In germline, CDR1 is SEHNR, CDR2 FQNEAQ (reference sequence). The CDR3 sequence is CASSLVAGATDTQYF. CDR3 nucleotide sequence: TGTGCCAGCAGCTTAGTAGCGGGAGCCACAGATACGCAGTATTTT.

The V call is TRBV11-3, the J call TRBJ1-1, with a weak D call TRBD1 (6 bases). Germline V lookup: CDR1 SGHNT, CDR2 YENEEA. The CDR3 is 14 residues long. V shed 5 bases and J shed 6 bases, with 16 bases lying between them. The CDR3 sequence: CASSPDDRFAEAFF. In nucleotides, the CDR3 is TGTGCCAGCAGCCCCGATGACAGGTTCGCTGAAGCTTTCTTT.

The sample holds a few counts of this clone. The J gene is TRBJ2-7, the V gene TRBV4-2, with D possibly TRBD2 on 5 matching bases. Germline lookup yields CDR1 LGHNA and CDR2 YNFKEQ. This CDR3 is 15 amino acids long. Trimming stripped 1 base from V and 2 bases from J, with 12 bases between. The CDR3 DNA sequence: TGTGCCAGCAGCCAAGGTGGGAGTACAGCCTACGAGCAGTACTTC. Protein: CASSQGGSTAYEQYF.

V and J are TRBV7-9 and TRBJ2-1, with 13 positions matching TRBD2. The trim removed 3 bases at V and 8 bases at J, leaving 10 bases unmatched. The CDR3 consists of 17 residues. Germline-derived CDR1 and CDR2 are SEHNR and FQNEAQ (reference sequence). The CDR3 spells CASSFRTSGRVWDEQFF. CDR3 nucleotide sequence: TGTGCCAGCAGCTTTCGGACTAGCGGGAGAGTCTGGGATGAGCAGTTCTTC.

This chain connects TRBV27 to TRBJ2-2, with D possibly matching TRBD1 (5 bases). CDR3 length: 14 amino acids. Germline V gives CDR1 MNHEY, CDR2 SMNVEV (reference sequence). The V end lost 5 bases, the J end lost 5 bases, and 12 bases lay between the germline ends. In nucleotides, the CDR3 is TGTGCCAGCAGTCCGATCCGACAGACCGGGGAGCTGTTTTTT. Translating gives CASSPIRQTGELFF.

V gene TRBV13 combines with J gene TRBJ1-3; 9 nucleotides agree with TRBD1. CDR1 PRHDT and CDR2 FYEKMQ come from the germline V gene (reference sequence). This CDR3 is built from 19 residues. J lost 4 bases, V lost 5 bases, and 18 bases had no gene match. Here the CDR3 reads CASSPAGTGRKGFGNTIYF. The CDR3 nucleotides read TGTGCCAGCAGCCCGGCCGGGACAGGGCGAAAGGGCTTCGGAAACACCATATATTTT.

The chain combines TRBV5-1 with TRBJ2-1, with D possibly being TRBD1 or TRBD2 (7 bases each). V lost 0 bases to trimming and J lost 9 bases, with 19 bases between them. From germline, CDR1 is SGHRS and CDR2 YFSETQ. The CDR3 runs 16 residues. Here the CDR3 DNA reads TGCGCCAGCAGCTTGGCCCAGGGGGAGGGCCAAGGTGAGCAGTTCTTC. Translation gives CASSLAQGEGQGEQFF.

Only a few counts were recorded for this clone. The chain links TRBV2 to TRBJ1-4; 9 bases match TRBD1. V was pared by 4 bases and J by 8 bases, with 8 bases of the junction left unmatched. This CDR3 contains 15 residues. Per the germline V gene, CDR1 is SNHLY and CDR2 is FYNNEI. CDR3 loop: CASSVPGQGEEKLFF. DNA of the CDR3: TGTGCCAGCAGTGTTCCGGGACAGGGTGAGGAAAAACTGTTTTTT.

The chain couples TRBV19 to TRBJ2-1, with 8 bases identical to TRBD2. This CDR3 comprises 16 residues. V was pared by 1 base and J by 5 bases, with 7 bases of the junction left unmatched. Germline V gene lookup returns CDR1 LNHDA and CDR2 SQIVND (reference sequence). CDR3 in DNA: TGTGCCAGTAGTATAGGGGTAGCGGGATATAACAATGAGCAGTTCTTC. As protein: CASSIGVAGYNNEQFF.

The chain carries TRBV18 and TRBJ2-3; 8 nucleotides line up with TRBD2. This CDR3 region has 17 residues. V gave up 0 bases and J gave up 0 bases; unmatched junction bases: 5. Germline loops: CDR1 KGHSH, CDR2 LQKENI. The chain's CDR3 is CASSPPGLAGSTDTQYF. In nucleotides, the CDR3 is TGTGCCAGCTCACCACCGGGGCTAGCGGGCAGCACAGATACGCAGTATTTT. Full variable domain (rest looked up from reference TRBV18 and TRBJ2-3): NAGVMQNPRHLVRRRGQEARLRCSPMKGHSHVYWYRQLPEEGLKFMVYLQKENIIDESGMPKERFSAEFPKEGPSILRIQQVVRGDSAAYFCASSPPGLAGSTDTQYFGPGTRLTVL.

This chain connects TRBV6-1 to TRBJ2-3; D possibly corresponds to TRBD1 (7 bases). The CDR3 sequence is 16 residues long. Germline V gene sequence: CDR1 MNHNS, CDR2 SASEGT. V lost 0 bases and J 5 bases, leaving 15 bases between the germline ends. The CDR3 is CASSEARPGGRDTQYF. DNA for the CDR3: TGTGCCAGCAGTGAAGCGCGGCCAGGGGGGAGAGATACGCAGTATTTT.

The chain employs TRBV6-4 and TRBJ2-7, with 7 bases fitting TRBD1. Trimming at V came to 3 bases and at J to 2 bases, leaving 4 bases not matched to a gene. CDR3 length equals 14 residues. Germline CDR1 reads MRHNA; CDR2 reads SNTAGT. The CDR3 protein is CASSERGQTYEQYF. CDR3 nucleotide sequence: TGTGCCAGCAGTGAGAGGGGACAGACCTACGAGCAGTACTTC.

The rearrangement links TRBV4-3 to TRBJ2-2; D not resolved. V was cut by 0 bases and J by 4 bases, with 12 bases left in between. The CDR3 totals 16 residues. The germline gives CDR1 LGHNA, CDR2 YSLEER. Written as DNA, the CDR3 is TGCGCCAGCAGCCAAGAGGCGGCTAGGGTCACCGGGGAGCTGTTTTTT. It codes for CASSQEAARVTGELFF.

V is TRBV18 and J is TRBJ2-2; D is unclear. Looked up from germline, CDR1 is KGHSH and CDR2 is LQKENI. The CDR3 consists of 11 residues. V dropped 2 bases and J dropped 9 bases, with 4 bases sitting between them. The CDR3 protein is CASSPERELFF. CDR3 coding DNA: TGTGCCAGCTCACCAGAACGGGAGCTGTTTTTT.

In its sample, this clone was seen a few times. V usage is TRBV29-1 and J usage is TRBJ2-1, with 9 nucleotides matching TRBD1. Trimming removed 7 bases from V and 5 bases from J; junction bases left unmatched: 6. This CDR3 spans 13 amino acids. CDR1 and CDR2 (germline): SQVTM, ANQGSEA. This CDR3 reads CSAGQGNHNEQFF. As DNA, the CDR3 is TGCAGCGCTGGACAGGGGAATCACAATGAGCAGTTCTTC.

The rearrangement links TRBV7-2 to TRBJ2-2; D not certain. Trimming shortened V by 3 bases and J by 4 bases, and 15 bases separated the two germline ends. This CDR3 is built from 16 residues. CDR1 and CDR2 from the germline V gene are SGHTA and FQGNSA. The chain's CDR3 is CASSFWTPVSTGELFF. CDR3 nucleotides: TGTGCCAGCAGCTTCTGGACCCCTGTGAGCACCGGGGAGCTGTTTTTT.

V and J are TRBV27 and TRBJ2-7; TRBD2 aligns across 15 bases. CDR1 is MNHEY, CDR2 SMNVEV, per germline (reference sequence). V shed 3 bases and J 6 bases; nucleotides not matched to a gene: 3. The CDR3 is 15 residues long. The CDR3: CASSLMGLAGGEQYF. CDR3 coding DNA: TGTGCCAGCAGTTTGATGGGACTAGCGGGAGGCGAGCAGTACTTC.

CDR3 region: CASSADSYYEQYF. The CDR3 nucleotides read TGTGCCAGCAGCGCCGACAGTTACTACGAGCAGTACTTC. The J gene is TRBJ2-7, the V gene TRBV7-2; D might be TRBD1 (5 bases). CDR1 is SGHTA and CDR2 is FQGNSA in the germline V gene. This CDR3 comprises 13 residues. V was clipped by 5 bases and J by 3 bases, with 11 bases between them.

V is TRBV7-3 and J is TRBJ1-1; D remains unclear. The ends were cut back, 1 base at V and 1 base at J, with 7 bases in the middle. This CDR3 is built from 14 residues. The germline CDR1 and CDR2 sequences are SGHTA and FQGTGA. CDR3 bases: TGTGCCAGCAGCTTAATACCAGGGAACACTGAAGCTTTCTTT. Translating it yields CASSLIPGNTEAFF.

This clone has more than one count but fewer than ten. The chain combines TRBV28 with TRBJ2-7; no clear D. The germline gives CDR1 MDHEN, CDR2 SYDVKM. The CDR3 has 12 residues. Trimming left V 3 bases short and J 3 bases short, with 6 bases between. CDR3 amino acids: CASSLASYEQYF. For the CDR3, the DNA is TGTGCCAGCAGTTTGGCCAGCTACGAGCAGTACTTC.

The V call is TRBV29-1, the J call TRBJ2-3; D call uncertain. Germline V gives CDR1 SQVTM, CDR2 ANQGSEA. The V gene lost 8 bases and the J gene lost 2 bases, with 14 bases spanning the gap. The CDR3 contains 13 residues. CDR3: CSLKGNHTDTQYF. The DNA of the CDR3 is TGCAGCTTAAAGGGCAACCACACAGATACGCAGTATTTT.

The CDR3 loop is CASSFDEVRYNEQFF. CDR3 nucleotide sequence: TGTGCCAGCAGCTTCGACGAGGTGAGGTACAATGAGCAGTTCTTC. J is TRBJ2-1 and V is TRBV11-2; D unclear. The V gene's germline CDR1 is SGHAT and CDR2 FQNNGV. The V gene lost 3 bases and the J gene lost 4 bases, with 13 bases spanning the gap. This CDR3 contains 15 residues.

The rearrangement joins TRBV7-9 to TRBJ2-7; D is undetermined. The CDR3 has 14 amino acids. Germline values: CDR1 SEHNR, CDR2 FQNEAQ (reference sequence). Trimming left V 2 bases short and J 7 bases short, with 15 bases between. The CDR3 protein is CASSLRKVGTEQYF. The CDR3, as DNA: TGTGCCAGCAGCTTAAGAAAAGTCGGCACGGAGCAGTACTTC.

This chain uses TRBV14 with TRBJ2-3, with 9 bases fitting TRBD1. Germline CDR1 and CDR2: SGHDN and FVKESK. Trimming removed 0 bases from V and 6 bases from J; junction bases left unmatched: 16. The CDR3 is 19 amino acids. The CDR3 region is CASSQDRGIPGQGGDTQYF. The CDR3 DNA follows: TGTGCCAGCAGCCAAGATAGGGGGATACCGGGACAGGGAGGGGATACGCAGTATTTT.

CDR3: CASSFHHSSFYGYTF. DNA for the CDR3: TGTGCCAGCAGCTTCCACCACTCCTCATTCTATGGCTACACCTTC. This sequence joins TRBV7-9 and TRBJ1-2; no reliable D call. V was trimmed by 3 bases and J by 4 bases, leaving 15 bases between them. Germline CDR1 SEHNR, CDR2 FQNEAQ (reference sequence). The CDR3 runs to 15 residues.

The rearrangement joins TRBV6-5 to TRBJ2-1; a possible D gene is TRBD1 (5 bases). The CDR3 is 11 residues long. Germline lookup yields CDR1 MNHEY and CDR2 SVGAGI. With 8 bases removed from V and 3 bases from J, the gap between germline ends came to 5 bases. CDR3 bases: TGTGCCAGCCAGGGCTACAATGAGCAGTTCTTC. Protein product: CASQGYNEQFF.

By sample fraction, this clone is medium-sized. The gene calls are TRBV5-5 and TRBJ1-1; TRBD1 might be the D (5 bases). Per the germline V gene, CDR1 is SGHKS and CDR2 is YYEKEE (reference sequence). The length of the CDR3 is 16 residues. Between the trimmed V and J ends, which lost 4 bases and 0 bases, there was a span of 16 bases. The CDR3 DNA reads as TGTGCCAGCAGCCCGGGGGGTAGCTTGATGAACACTGAAGCTTTCTTT. Translating it yields CASSPGGSLMNTEAFF. The full variable domain, its missing parts supplied by reference TRBV5-5 and TRBJ1-1, is DAGVTQSPTHLIKTRGQQVTLRCSPISGHKSVSWYQQVLGQGPQFIFQYYEKEERGRGNFPDRFSARQFPNYSSELNVNALLLGDSALYLCASSPGGSLMNTEAFFGQGTRLTVV.

The chain has TRBV6-5 and TRBJ1-2; no definite D call. The CDR3 loop spans 15 amino acids. Looked up from germline, CDR1 is MNHEY and CDR2 is SVGAGI. The germline V and J ends were trimmed by 6 bases and 3 bases, with 17 bases remaining between them. This chain's CDR3 is CASSLGIDLDYGYTF. In DNA, the CDR3 is TGTGCCAGCAGCTTGGGAATCGACCTGGACTATGGCTACACCTTC.

The rearrangement links TRBV4-3 to TRBJ2-7; perhaps TRBD1 as D (6 bases). This CDR3 is 17 amino acids long. V was pared by 0 bases and J by 3 bases, with 18 bases between. Germline CDR1 reads LGHNA; CDR2 reads YSLEER. The CDR3 nucleotides are TGCGCCAGCAGCCAAGACGCAGGGGTATTTAGAGTCTACGAGCAGTACTTC. Its protein is CASSQDAGVFRVYEQYF.

This CDR3 reads CASSLSREGRGYGYTF. As DNA, the CDR3 is TGTGCCAGCAGCTTATCGCGGGAGGGAAGGGGCTATGGCTACACCTTC. The V call is TRBV7-8, the J call TRBJ1-2, with D possibly matching TRBD1 (5 bases). Germline V gene data show CDR1 as SGHVS and CDR2 as FQNEAQ. The CDR3 runs 16 residues. Trimming removed 2 bases at V and 4 bases at J, with 17 bases between.

J is TRBJ1-5 and V is TRBV28; 9 nucleotides align to TRBD1. The CDR3 sequence is 14 residues long. The germline V gene encodes CDR1 MDHEN and CDR2 SYDVKM. The ends lost 7 bases at V and 4 bases at J; junction bases unmatched: 5. Here the CDR3 DNA reads TGTGCCAGCATAAATGGACAGGGGAATCAGCCCCAGCATTTT. It encodes CASINGQGNQPQHF.